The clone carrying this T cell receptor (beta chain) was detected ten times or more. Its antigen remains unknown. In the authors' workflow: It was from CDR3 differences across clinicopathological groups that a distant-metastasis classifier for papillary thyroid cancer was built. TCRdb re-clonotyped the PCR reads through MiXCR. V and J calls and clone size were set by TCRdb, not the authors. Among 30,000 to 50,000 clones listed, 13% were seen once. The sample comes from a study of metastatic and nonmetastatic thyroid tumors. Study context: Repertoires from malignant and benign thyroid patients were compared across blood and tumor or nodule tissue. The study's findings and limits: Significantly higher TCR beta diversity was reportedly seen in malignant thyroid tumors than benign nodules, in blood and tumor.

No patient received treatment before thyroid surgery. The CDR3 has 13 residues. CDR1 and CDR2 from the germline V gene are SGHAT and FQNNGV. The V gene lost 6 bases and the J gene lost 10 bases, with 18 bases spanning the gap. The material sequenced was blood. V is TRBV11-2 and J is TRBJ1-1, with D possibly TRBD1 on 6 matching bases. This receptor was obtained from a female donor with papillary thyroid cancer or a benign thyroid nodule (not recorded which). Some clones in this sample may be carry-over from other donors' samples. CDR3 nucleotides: TGTGCCAGCAGATCAATCCGGGACATCGGAGCTTTCTTT. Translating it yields CASRSIRDIGAFF.